What follows are 24 T cell receptor beta chains derived from one specimen sequenced in a study of Graves' ophthalmopathy and Graves' hyperthyroidism. For repertoire sequencing, the TCR beta CDR3 regions were amplified from RNA transcripts. The authors performed first-round RT-PCR with HTBI primers and then a second-round multiplex PCR. TCRdb independently ran MiXCR on the multiplex PCR reads; one entry per CDR3 protein. This sample has about 400,000 distinct CDR3 sequences; 15% to 20% occur once, and the top ten carry around 1.5%. Material: peripheral blood. The receptors come from a woman aged 18-29 years with Graves' ophthalmopathy.

This chain uses TRBV11-2 with TRBJ1-3; 9 bases map to TRBD1. Germline V gives CDR1 SGHAT, CDR2 FQNNGV. V dropped 6 bases and J dropped 6; count of bases not matched to a gene: 9. CDR3 size: 15 residues. CDR3 DNA sequence: TGTGCCAGCAGTCCTTACGGGACAGGGTTAAACACCATATATTTT. Its translation is CASSPYGTGLNTIYF.

The chain employs TRBV7-2 and TRBJ2-5, with D tentatively TRBD1 or TRBD2 (6 bases each). Trimming left V 1 base short and J 7 bases short, with 16 bases between. Germline CDR1 SGHTA, CDR2 FQGNSA. CDR3 length equals 15 residues. This CDR3 reads CASSLVSGAQGTQYF. CDR3 nucleotide sequence: TGTGCCAGCAGCTTAGTCTCGGGGGCGCAGGGGACCCAGTACTTC.

This clonotype was seen at least ten times. J is TRBJ2-5 and V is TRBV28; a possible D gene is TRBD1 (6 bases). V lost 5 bases and J 5 bases, leaving 15 bases between the germline ends. Germline assignment: CDR1 MDHEN and CDR2 SYDVKM. CDR3 length equals 14 residues. CDR3 in amino acids: CASSGQGRGETQYF. The CDR3 DNA sequence: TGTGCCAGCAGTGGGCAGGGCAGGGGTGAGACCCAGTACTTC.

CDR3 coding DNA: TGTGCCAGCAGTTTTACACTCACTGAAGCTTTCTTT. This sequence encodes CASSFTLTEAFF. The chain uses TRBV12-3 or TRBV12-4 and TRBJ1-1; D remains ambiguous. The CDR3 runs to 12 residues. Trimming removed 3 bases from V and 4 bases from J, with 6 bases in between.

This clonotype was observed many times. The chain combines TRBV9 with TRBJ2-2, with 8 bases that match TRBD1. Germline V gene sequence: CDR1 SGDLS, CDR2 YYNGEE. V lost 0 bases, J lost 4 bases, and 5 bases stayed unmatched. The CDR3 runs 16 residues. CDR3 protein: CASSVDGQGATGELFF. The CDR3 DNA reads TGTGCCAGCAGCGTAGACGGACAGGGCGCCACCGGGGAGCTGTTTTTT.

V is TRBV14 and J is TRBJ1-2, with 8 bases identical to TRBD1. CDR1 and CDR2 from the germline V gene are SGHDN and FVKESK. This CDR3 is 14 amino acids long. V was pared by 0 bases and J by 8 bases, with 5 bases of the junction left unmatched. DNA of the CDR3: TGTGCCAGCAGCCAAGAAACAGGGGGGAACGGCTACACCTTC. It is translated as CASSQETGGNGYTF.

The table lists this clonotype with many counts. The J gene is TRBJ1-2, the V gene TRBV6-5, with D possibly being TRBD1 (5 bases). This CDR3 is built from 15 residues. V lost 2 bases to trimming and J lost 4 bases, with 14 bases between them. The germline CDR1 and CDR2 sequences are MNHEY and SVGAGI. The CDR3: CASSYDRAPGYGYTF. In DNA, the CDR3 is TGTGCCAGCAGTTACGACAGAGCCCCAGGCTATGGCTACACCTTC.

The sample holds a few counts of this clonotype. CDR3 in amino acids: CSARDGAGGSYEQYF. CDR3 nucleotide sequence: TGCAGTGCTAGAGATGGGGCAGGGGGTTCCTACGAGCAGTACTTC. J is TRBJ2-7 and V is TRBV20-1; 7 nucleotides align to TRBD1. Germline lookup yields CDR1 DFQATT and CDR2 SNEGSKA (reference sequence). The CDR3 extends over 15 amino acids. Trimming took 0 bases from V and 1 from J; bases not matched to a gene: 6.

This clonotype was seen a handful of times. The chain recombines TRBV7-2 with TRBJ2-7; D remains unclear. V lost 8 bases to trimming and J lost 2 bases, with 19 bases between them. This CDR3 has 15 residues. Looked up from germline, CDR1 is SGHTA and CDR2 is FQGNSA. The CDR3 loop reads CASSSRSPSTYEQYF. CDR3 nucleotide sequence: TGTGCCAGCTCCAGCAGGTCACCGTCAACCTACGAGCAGTACTTC.

This clonotype was seen repeatedly, ten times or more. The V and J genes are TRBV27 and TRBJ2-1; D is unclear. The CDR3 is made up of 15 amino acids. V was pared by 3 bases and J by 1 base, with 10 bases between. Germline CDR1 MNHEY, CDR2 SMNVEV (reference sequence). CDR3 DNA: TGTGCCAGCAGTTTGAAGCTCGGGTCCTACAATGAGCAGTTCTTC. Translating gives CASSLKLGSYNEQFF.

This clonotype was counted ten times or more. The chain uses TRBV30 and TRBJ1-3; D not resolved. Germline V gene lookup returns CDR1 GTSNPN and CDR2 SVGIG (reference sequence). With 7 bases removed from V and 4 bases from J, the gap between germline ends came to 11 bases. The CDR3 extends over 12 amino acids. The CDR3 loop is CASTDPGNTIYF. The CDR3 coding sequence is TGTGCCTCGACTGACCCGGGAAACACCATATATTTT. Using reference TRBV30 and TRBJ1-3 for the parts outside the CDR3, the full variable domain is SQTIHQWPATLVQPVGSPLSLECTVEGTSNPNLYWYRQAAGRGLQLLFYSVGIGQISSEVPQNLSASRPQDRQFILSSKKLLLSDSGFYLCASTDPGNTIYFGEGSWLTVV.

This clonotype was seen at least ten times. The rearrangement uses TRBV6-2 or TRBV6-3 and TRBJ1-5; 7 positions match TRBD1. The J segment lost 6 bases and the V segment lost 3 bases, leaving 8 bases of the junction unmatched. The CDR3 length is 15 residues. Per germline, CDR1 MNHEY and CDR2 SVGEGT. The CDR3 region has the DNA TGTGCCAGCAGTTATATTTCAGGGGGATTTCAGCCCCAGCATTTT. This encodes CASSYISGGFQPQHF.

This clonotype showed up many times. The CDR3 spells CASSLMGASGQETQYF. The CDR3 DNA reads TGTGCCAGCAGCTTAATGGGGGCTAGCGGCCAAGAGACCCAGTACTTC. The chain uses TRBV7-3 and TRBJ2-5; perhaps TRBD2 as D (7 bases). There are 16 residues in the CDR3. V lost 1 base and J lost 1, with 13 bases in between. Germline assignment: CDR1 SGHTA and CDR2 FQGTGA.

This clonotype was found a few times. The chain links TRBV19 to TRBJ2-3, with a weak D call TRBD1 (5 bases). V lost 4 bases and J lost 4, with 9 bases in between. The germline gives CDR1 LNHDA, CDR2 SQIVND (reference sequence). This CDR3 comprises 13 residues. The CDR3 loop reads CASSTRVPDTQYF. CDR3 DNA: TGTGCCAGTAGTACCAGGGTTCCAGATACGCAGTATTTT.

This clonotype occurred many times. J is TRBJ1-5 and V is TRBV19, with D possibly matching TRBD1 (5 bases). This CDR3 region has 14 residues. Trimming took 3 bases from V and 4 from J, leaving 10 bases between them. Germline V CDR1 and CDR2: LNHDA, SQIVND (reference sequence). DNA of the CDR3: TGTGCCAGTAGTATCCAGGGATGGAATCAGCCCCAGCATTTT. It specifies CASSIQGWNQPQHF.

This clonotype came up many times. This chain uses TRBV29-1 with TRBJ2-7; TRBD2 matches 10 bases. This CDR3 comprises 14 residues. V lost 7 bases, J lost 1 base, and 7 bases stayed unmatched. CDR1 and CDR2 from the germline V gene are SQVTM and ANQGSEA. CDR3 bases: TGCAGCGCCGGTACTAGCGGGGAGTCCTACGAGCAGTACTTC. This translates into CSAGTSGESYEQYF.

This clonotype occurred many times. The V and J genes are TRBV6-5 and TRBJ1-2; D unclear. CDR1 is MNHEY and CDR2 is SVGAGI in the germline V gene. The CDR3 is 12 residues long. V gave up 7 bases and J gave up 5 bases, with 11 bases separating them. The CDR3 sequence is CASKDGSYGYTF. The CDR3 nucleotides read TGTGCCAGCAAGGACGGTTCATATGGCTACACCTTC.

This clonotype was seen repeatedly, ten times or more. The V call is TRBV6-4, the J call TRBJ2-2, with 8 bases lining up with TRBD2. CDR1 and CDR2 (germline): MRHNA, SNTAGT. This CDR3 contains 16 residues. Trimming cost V 4 bases and J 7 bases; bases outside gene matches: 11. Here the CDR3 reads CASSGSTSDSGGELFF. The CDR3 nucleotides are TGTGCCAGCAGTGGGTCGACTAGCGATTCAGGCGGGGAGCTGTTTTTT.

This clonotype was counted at least ten times. The CDR3 protein is CSAGHRKGEQYF. The DNA for the CDR3 is TGCAGTGCTGGGCACCGCAAAGGGGAGCAGTACTTC. The chain uses TRBV20-1 and TRBJ2-7, with D uncertain. The CDR3 totals 12 residues. Trimming pared 5 bases from V and 7 bases from J, leaving 15 bases between. CDR1 and CDR2 from the germline V gene are DFQATT and SNEGSKA (reference sequence).

The sample holds a few counts of this clonotype. A read error may explain this, as a much larger clone is one base away. This sequence joins TRBV10-1 and TRBJ1-1, with D tentatively TRBD1 (6 bases). Germline CDR1 is WNHNN and CDR2 is SYGVQD (reference sequence). The CDR3 length is 15 residues. CDR3 nucleotides: TGCGCCAGCAGTGATCGGGGGCTAGGGGACACTGGAGCTTTCTTT. It translates to CASSDRGLGDTGAFF.

In this sample, this clonotype turned up many times. CDR3 DNA sequence: TGCAGCGTAGACCCGTCGGGACTCTTTAACACTGAAGCTTTCTTT. Translation: CSVDPSGLFNTEAFF. The rearrangement links TRBV29-1 to TRBJ1-1, with D maybe TRBD1 (5 bases). The CDR3 has 15 amino acids. The germline gives CDR1 SQVTM, CDR2 ANQGSEA. Trimming removed 6 bases from V and 2 bases from J, with 19 bases in between.

This clonotype has just a few counts. V and J are TRBV6-2 or TRBV6-3 and TRBJ2-7; 13 nucleotides line up with TRBD2. With V trimmed by 8 bases and J by 3 bases, 16 bases remained unmatched. The CDR3 is made up of 18 amino acids. From germline, CDR1 is MNHEY and CDR2 SVGEGT. The CDR3 bases are TGTGCCAGCGCCCTAATTCCGGGACTAGCGGGGACAAACTACGAGCAGTACTTC. Translating it yields CASALIPGLAGTNYEQYF.

At least ten counts were recorded for this clonotype. The J gene is TRBJ1-1, the V gene TRBV4-3; the D is unclear. The CDR3 sequence is 14 residues long. V was cut by 0 bases and J by 1 base, with 6 bases left in between. Germline CDR1 and CDR2: LGHNA and YSLEER. The CDR3 loop is CASSQEAGNTEAFF. In nucleotides, the CDR3 is TGCGCCAGCAGCCAAGAAGCAGGGAACACTGAAGCTTTCTTT.

There are many counts of this clonotype. This chain links TRBV6-2 or TRBV6-3 with TRBJ1-1; D is ambiguous. The CDR3 has 12 residues. The germline CDR1 and CDR2 sequences are MNHEY and SVGEGT. The V end lost 1 base, the J end lost 7 bases, and 7 bases lay between the germline ends. Written as DNA, the CDR3 is TGTGCCAGCAGTTACTGGGGTAGTGAAGCTTTCTTT. Protein sequence: CASSYWGSEAFF.